This T cell receptor beta chain emerged from a study of sequential checkpoint blockade in melanoma. Sequenced by immunoSEQ multiplex PCR; TCRdb stores in-frame clones only, minus some. The table shows approximately 8,400 clones, with 50% to 70% occurring only once. Treatment reported: randomized to nivolumab then ipilimumab (arm A) or the reverse (arm B). Germline trimming cut 5 bases from V and 0 bases from J; bases unmatched to any gene: 4. This CDR3 has 15 residues. Per the germline V gene, CDR1 is LNHDA and CDR2 is SQIVND (reference sequence). The chain combines TRBV19 with TRBJ1-5; 7 bases align to TRBD1. Sequenced here: CD8+ T cells sorted from blood (inferred from file names), sampled from a patient given nivolumab and ipilimumab in sequence. The sequence was collected from a human patient with melanoma. Some clones in this sample may be carry-over from other donors' samples. The CDR3 protein is CASSPYRGSNQPQHF. As DNA, the CDR3 is TGTGCCAGTAGTCCTTACAGGGGTAGCAATCAGCCCCAGCATTTT. Variable domain in full (rest from reference TRBV19 and TRBJ1-5): DGGITQSPKYLFRKEGQNVTLSCEQNLNHDAMYWYRQDPGQGLRLIYYSQIVNDFQKGDIAEGYSVSREKKESFPLTVTSAQKNPTAFYLCASSPYRGSNQPQHFGDGTRLSIL.